This is a list of T cell receptor beta chains from one sample in a study of T cells in localized non-small cell lung cancer. TCRdb keeps only in-frame clones here, not all; method: immunoSEQ multiplex PCR. Of 2,600 or so clones listed, under 40% are singletons. Sequenced here: lung tumor tissue, sampled before any cancer treatment. The receptors derive from an older female donor with stage II lung adenocarcinoma. Both conserved end residues are trimmed from each CDR3. Fields, in order: V gene, CDR3 protein.

TRBV6-8 ASSSGRNSPLH
TRBV9 ASMGTGGTEAF
TRBV19 ASSTGGGVTEAF
TRBV18 ASSPNQETQY
TRBV6-8 ASSSQRGAATQY
TRBV9 ASSAHRGEQNIQY
TRBV11-3 ASSLGGNSGNTIY
TRBV9 ASSAQGGELY
TRBV15 ATSREGALTGELF
TRBV19 ASSIMRGSEELF
TRBV6-8 ASSYSSGGSDTQY
TRBV9 ASSVGSGQGASSPLH
TRBV6-8 ASSYSTGGGGETQY
TRBV6-8 ASSEGVGNQPQH
TRBV6-8 ASSERMGGNTIY
TRBV28 ASSLSTGVGSYEQY
TRBV6-8 ASSSGQSMDQPQH
TRBV6-8 ATRSDRGDYEQY
TRBV19 ASSISSGATRETQY
TRBV7-1 ASSLGAGDGYT
TRBV19 ASSKSGGRGETQY
TRBV18 ASSRDRSNEKLF
TRBV19 ASSIGLNSGNTIY
TRBV19 ASSLPPGGPYNEQF
TRBV14 ASSQAGGESSPLH
TRBV14 ASSQDRVGGGSPLH
TRBV18 ASSPPGLAEYEQY
TRBV18 ASSLGLYEQY
TRBV2 ASSANRPTNQPQH
TRBV25-1 ASSEWDGNTEAF
TRBV5-1 ASSLGTGLNSPLH
TRBV11-3 ASSPGTAWAGYT
TRBV28 ASTGTGGNYGYT
TRBV19 ASSRPQETGELF
TRBV18 ASSPPTGGEEKLF
TRBV28 ASSQIIRVPNQPQH
TRBV9 ASTEGPFGTDTQY
TRBV19 ASRYREGNTIY
TRBV19 ATKTKPGTGSLIGELF
TRBV18 ASSPTSTNTEAF
TRBV18 ASSQTVGGNSEAF
TRBV19 ASTQGGRSVYGYT
TRBV11-3 ASSFNSGANVLT
TRBV18 ASSPTRDNEQF
TRBV6-8 ASSYGYGTNEQF
TRBV1 ASSPTSIRSYEQY
TRBV11-3 ASSILPGTSIDTQY
TRBV10-3 AISESGPIKVIETQY
TRBV18 ASSPGTGENEKLF
TRBV15 ATSRVTVMNTEAF
TRBV28 ASSLGQISGANVLT
TRBV9 ASSVTSSGNTIY
TRBV11-3 ASSLSPGMNTEAF
TRBV11-3 ASSPRHRYQETQY